The next 30 T cell receptor beta chains were all read from a single sample in a study of blood T cell repertoires in COVID-19. Assay: immunoSEQ multiplex PCR; the TCRdb copy retains only in-frame clones and omits some. Among roughly 65,000 clones, over 70% were seen once, and the ten largest hold approximately 16%. The specimen sequenced was peripheral blood. These receptors were obtained from a man aged 55 to 69 with acute or convalescent COVID-19.

The J gene is TRBJ1-4, the V gene TRBV7-9; D gene uncertain. The germline V and J ends were trimmed by 8 bases and 0 bases, with 10 bases remaining between them. Germline values: CDR1 SEHNR, CDR2 FQNEAQ (reference sequence). CDR3 length: 14 residues. The CDR3 loop reads CASRETATNEKLFF. The CDR3 DNA reads TGTGCCAGCCGGGAAACTGCAACTAATGAAAAACTGTTTTTT.

The rearrangement uses TRBV3-1 (or the pseudogene TRBV3-2) and TRBJ1-2, with 8 bases lining up with TRBD1. CDR1 and CDR2 (germline): LGHDT, YNNKEL (reference sequence). The J segment lost 0 bases and the V segment lost 4 bases, leaving 4 bases of the junction unmatched. The CDR3 runs 15 residues. Here the CDR3 reads CASSPQGAANYGYTF. The CDR3 DNA reads as TGTGCCAGCAGCCCCCAGGGGGCGGCTAACTATGGCTACACCTTC.

The chain employs TRBV5-1 and TRBJ1-5; possible D gene TRBD1, 5 bases. The CDR3 spans 14 residues. V was pared by 1 base and J by 4 bases, with 9 bases between. Germline V gene data show CDR1 as SGHRS and CDR2 as YFSETQ. CDR3 bases: TGCGCCAGCAGCTTGACAGGAATAAATCAGCCCCAGCATTTT. Translated: CASSLTGINQPQHF.

This clone was seen only once. The chain uses TRBV19 and TRBJ1-5; 7 bases align to TRBD1. The V segment lost 7 bases and the J segment 4 bases; nucleotides outside the gene matches: 4. Looked up from germline, CDR1 is LNHDA and CDR2 is SQIVND (reference sequence). This CDR3 spans 13 amino acids. CDR3 loop: CASTVDRNQPQHF. CDR3 in DNA: TGTGCCAGTACCGTGGACAGGAATCAGCCCCAGCATTTT.

The rearrangement uses TRBV9 and TRBJ1-2, with 8 bases identical to TRBD1. The trim removed 0 bases at V and 8 bases at J, leaving 6 bases unmatched. Germline V gene lookup returns CDR1 SGDLS and CDR2 YYNGEE. This CDR3 has 14 amino acids. The CDR3 DNA reads TGTGCCAGCAGCGTAGGCACAGGGGGTAGGGGCTACACCTTC. This codes for CASSVGTGGRGYTF.

This sequence joins TRBV30 and TRBJ1-3; D is uncertain. V lost 2 bases and J lost 4, with 21 bases in between. Germline-derived CDR1 and CDR2 are GTSNPN and SVGIG (reference sequence). There are 17 residues in the CDR3. For the CDR3, the DNA is TGTGCCTGGAGTCTGACCCGGGTCTTCTCCTCGGGAAACACCATATATTTT. It codes for CAWSLTRVFSSGNTIYF.

The CDR3 sequence is CASSQGQGANTGELFF. The CDR3 bases are TGTGCCAGCTCGCAAGGACAGGGGGCAAACACCGGGGAGCTGTTTTTT. The V and J genes are TRBV18 and TRBJ2-2; 11 positions match TRBD1. The junction had 5 bases not matched to a gene; V was cut back by 6 bases and J by 2 bases. CDR3 length equals 16 residues. Germline CDR1 KGHSH, CDR2 LQKENI.

The chain is built from TRBV7-2 and TRBJ2-7; perhaps TRBD1 as D (6 bases). The CDR3 has 15 residues. CDR1 SGHTA and CDR2 FQGNSA come from the germline V gene. The ends were cut back, 5 bases at V and 1 base at J, with 15 bases in the middle. As DNA, the CDR3 is TGTGCCAGCAGCCCGGGTCCGGGACAATCCTACGAGCAGTACTTC. Translated: CASSPGPGQSYEQYF. The full variable domain, its missing parts supplied by reference TRBV7-2 and TRBJ2-7, is GAGVSQSPSNKVTEKGKDVELRCDPISGHTALYWYRQSLGQGLEFLIYFQGNSAPDKSGLPSDRFSAERTGGSVSTLTIQRTQQEDSAVYLCASSPGPGQSYEQYFGPGTRLTVT.

This clone occurred a few times. V is TRBV7-9 and J is TRBJ1-1, with D perhaps TRBD1 (5 bases). The germline V gene encodes CDR1 SEHNR and CDR2 FQNEAQ (reference sequence). This CDR3 is built from 14 residues. V lost 1 base and J lost 5, with 11 bases in between. The CDR3 region has the DNA TGTGCCAGCAGCTTAGTTTCAGGGTGGACTGAAGCTTTCTTT. Encoded protein: CASSLVSGWTEAFF.

The V call is TRBV6-4, the J call TRBJ1-6; 8 nucleotides align to TRBD1. V lost 5 bases to trimming and J lost 10 bases; unmatched junction nucleotides: 7. The germline V gene encodes CDR1 MRHNA and CDR2 SNTAGT. The CDR3 has 14 amino acids. This CDR3 reads CASSLTTGGSPLHF. The CDR3 bases are TGTGCCAGCAGTCTCACCACAGGGGGATCACCCCTCCACTTT.

The CDR3 bases are TGCGCCAGCAGCCAAGATACCTTGGCGGGACAGGGTCGTCCTACCTTC. It yields the protein CASSQDTLAGQGRPTF. This chain uses TRBV4-1 with TRBJ1-2; 9 nucleotides line up with TRBD1. V gave up 0 bases and J gave up 14 bases; unmatched junction bases: 16. CDR1 is MGHRA, CDR2 YSYEKL, per germline. The CDR3 extends over 16 amino acids.

Written as DNA, the CDR3 is TGCGCCAGCAGCGTGGTGGGCGCGAACACCGGGGAGCTGTTTTTT. Translation: CASSVVGANTGELFF. This chain links TRBV4-3 with TRBJ2-2; the D is unclear. The V gene lost 5 bases and the J gene lost 0 bases, with 10 bases spanning the gap. This CDR3 spans 15 amino acids. CDR1 and CDR2 (germline): LGHNA, YSLEER.

The genes are TRBV5-1 and TRBJ1-1, with D possibly matching TRBD1 (5 bases). Germline CDR1 is SGHRS and CDR2 is YFSETQ. The V gene lost 0 bases and the J gene lost 8 bases, with 8 bases spanning the gap. The CDR3 contains 12 residues. The CDR3 DNA is TGCGCCAGCAGCTTGGCCGGGGGGGAAGCTTTCTTT. It codes for CASSLAGGEAFF.

V is TRBV18 and J is TRBJ2-2, with a weak D call TRBD1 (6 bases). This CDR3 has 14 amino acids. Germline CDR1 reads KGHSH; CDR2 reads LQKENI. V was cut by 5 bases and J by 0 bases, with 7 bases left in between. CDR3 loop: CASSGQTNTGELFF. Here the CDR3 DNA reads TGTGCCAGCTCAGGACAGACGAACACCGGGGAGCTGTTTTTT.

This rearrangement joins TRBV19 to TRBJ2-5; 14 positions agree with TRBD2. The CDR3 loop spans 17 amino acids. The trim removed 3 bases at V and 5 bases at J, leaving 8 bases unmatched. Germline CDR1 is LNHDA and CDR2 is SQIVND (reference sequence). CDR3: CASSITGTSGGWETQYF. Written as DNA, the CDR3 is TGTGCCAGTAGTATCACCGGGACTAGCGGGGGTTGGGAGACCCAGTACTTC.

This clone was observed a few times. The chain employs TRBV2 and TRBJ2-1; TRBD1 agrees at 9 bases. The CDR3 loop spans 13 amino acids. CDR1 is SNHLY, CDR2 FYNNEI, per germline. Trimming at V came to 10 bases and at J to 6 bases, leaving 7 bases not matched to a gene. The CDR3: CATTGQGGNEQFF. CDR3 bases: TGTGCCACAACGGGACAGGGAGGCAATGAGCAGTTCTTC.

This chain uses TRBV27 with TRBJ1-1, with D unresolved. Germline CDR1 MNHEY, CDR2 SMNVEV (reference sequence). Trimming cost V 0 bases and J 1 base, with 6 bases left between them. The CDR3 runs to 14 residues. For the CDR3, the DNA is TGTGCCAGCAGTTTATCTCCAGGGAACACTGAAGCTTTCTTT. The encoded protein is CASSLSPGNTEAFF.

CDR3 region: CASSLRPDRSSGNTIYF. The CDR3 coding sequence is TGTGCCAGCAGCTTACGACCGGACAGGAGCTCTGGAAACACCATATATTTT. The chain carries TRBV7-2 and TRBJ1-3, with 7 nucleotides matching TRBD1. The CDR3 has 17 amino acids. In germline, CDR1 is SGHTA, CDR2 FQGNSA. The V and J ends lost 2 bases and 0 bases, in that order; junction bases with no gene match: 7.

This clone was observed once. The chain combines TRBV7-2 with TRBJ2-7, with 10 bases that match TRBD1. This CDR3 is built from 16 residues. CDR1 SGHTA and CDR2 FQGNSA come from the germline V gene. V was pared by 1 base and J by 4 bases, with 7 bases of the junction left unmatched. For the CDR3, the DNA is TGTGCCAGCAGCTTAGATTCCGGGACAGGGGCATACGAGCAGTACTTC. Its translation is CASSLDSGTGAYEQYF.

The rearrangement joins TRBV5-1 to TRBJ1-1, with a weak D call TRBD1 (6 bases). Trimming left V 0 bases short and J 4 bases short, with 13 bases between. The CDR3 length is 15 residues. The V gene's germline CDR1 is SGHRS and CDR2 YFSETQ. CDR3 region: CASSLAAGGGTEAFF. The DNA of the CDR3 is TGCGCCAGCAGCTTGGCGGCGGGGGGCGGCACTGAAGCTTTCTTT.

There are a few counts of this clone. The chain has TRBV7-8 and TRBJ2-1, with 11 bases that match TRBD2. This CDR3 spans 15 amino acids. The germline CDR1 and CDR2 sequences are SGHVS and FQNEAQ. With V trimmed by 5 bases and J by 6 bases, 6 bases remained unmatched. The CDR3 sequence is CASSDTSGGSNEQFF. In nucleotides, the CDR3 is TGTGCCAGCAGCGACACTAGCGGGGGATCCAATGAGCAGTTCTTC.

This rearrangement joins TRBV3-1 (or the pseudogene TRBV3-2) to TRBJ2-1; 12 bases match TRBD2. V lost 3 bases, J lost 5 bases, and 8 bases stayed unmatched. The germline gives CDR1 LGHDT, CDR2 YNNKEL (reference sequence). This CDR3 has 17 residues. The CDR3 region has the DNA TGTGCCAGCAGCCATCTCCTAGCGGGGGGGAGAGACAATGAGCAGTTCTTC. Its translation: CASSHLLAGGRDNEQFF.

V usage is TRBV7-3 and J usage is TRBJ2-7; 8 bases are a match to TRBD1. CDR3 size: 17 residues. The germline CDR1 and CDR2 sequences are SGHTA and FQGTGA. J gave up 0 bases and V 5 bases, and 12 bases lay outside the gene matches. The CDR3 nucleotides read TGTGCCAGCAGCCCGGGGGCAGGACAGGGCAACTCCTACGAGCAGTACTTC. Translating it yields CASSPGAGQGNSYEQYF.

V gene TRBV12-3 or TRBV12-4 combines with J gene TRBJ1-1; 9 nucleotides match TRBD1. The J segment lost 9 bases and the V segment lost 5 bases, leaving 7 bases of the junction unmatched. The CDR3 runs 13 residues. The CDR3 bases are TGTGCCAGCAGTCCCGGGACAGGGATTAAAGCTTTCTTT. It is translated as CASSPGTGIKAFF.

The CDR3 sequence: CASSSYGGNEQFF. Written as DNA, the CDR3 is TGTGCCAGCAGTTCCTACGGGGGAAATGAGCAGTTCTTC. The rearrangement links TRBV12-3 or TRBV12-4 to TRBJ2-1, with a tentative D call TRBD2 (6 bases). This CDR3 spans 13 amino acids. Trimming removed 4 bases at V and 7 bases at J, with 11 bases between.

This chain joins TRBV7-2 and TRBJ1-4; TRBD1 might be the D (6 bases). This CDR3 has 15 amino acids. The germline CDR1 and CDR2 sequences are SGHTA and FQGNSA. V was shortened by 4 bases and J by 7 bases, with 16 bases between the two germline ends. The CDR3 DNA follows: TGTGCCAGCAGCTCAGCTGGGGGCGCGGGTGAAAAACTGTTTTTT. Amino acids: CASSSAGGAGEKLFF.

As DNA, the CDR3 is TGTGCCAGCAGCTTACCGGCAGGGAATTATGGCTACACCTTC. Translated, it gives CASSLPAGNYGYTF. J is TRBJ1-2 and V is TRBV7-2; D is possibly TRBD1 (5 bases). This CDR3 region has 14 residues. The V and J ends lost 2 bases and 5 bases respectively, with 12 bases between them. Germline V gene sequence: CDR1 SGHTA, CDR2 FQGNSA.

The rearrangement joins TRBV19 to TRBJ2-5, with D maybe TRBD1 (5 bases). The V end was cut by 10 bases, the J end by 5 bases, with 17 bases between. Germline CDR1 is LNHDA and CDR2 is SQIVND (reference sequence). This CDR3 region has 13 residues. The CDR3 sequence is CAIASRVGETQYF. CDR3 DNA sequence: TGTGCCATTGCCTCCAGGGTCGGCGAGACCCAGTACTTC.

V gene TRBV5-1 combines with J gene TRBJ1-2; the D is unclear. Germline CDR1 is SGHRS and CDR2 is YFSETQ. The CDR3 contains 12 residues. V lost 0 bases and J lost 8, with 8 bases in between. CDR3 region: CASSLDAAGYTF. In DNA form, the CDR3 reads TGCGCCAGCAGCTTGGACGCGGCGGGCTACACCTTC.

The V call is TRBV3-1 (or the pseudogene TRBV3-2), the J call TRBJ2-3; 12 nucleotides align to TRBD2. V dropped 4 bases and J dropped 3; count of bases not matched to a gene: 5. The germline CDR1 and CDR2 sequences are LGHDT and YNNKEL (reference sequence). This CDR3 contains 16 residues. CDR3 in amino acids: CASSPLAGGLTDTQYF. The CDR3 DNA sequence: TGTGCCAGCAGCCCTCTAGCGGGGGGGCTTACAGATACGCAGTATTTT.